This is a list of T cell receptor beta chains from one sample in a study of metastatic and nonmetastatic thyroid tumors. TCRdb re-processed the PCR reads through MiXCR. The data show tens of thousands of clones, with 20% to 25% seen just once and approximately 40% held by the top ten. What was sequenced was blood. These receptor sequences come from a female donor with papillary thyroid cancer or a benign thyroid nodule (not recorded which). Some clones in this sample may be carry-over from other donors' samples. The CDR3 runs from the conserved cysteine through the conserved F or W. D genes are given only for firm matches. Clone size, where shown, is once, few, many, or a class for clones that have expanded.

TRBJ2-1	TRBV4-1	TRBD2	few	CASSAGLASSYNEQFF	TGCGCCAGCAGCGCCGGACTAGCCTCCTCCTACAATGAGCAGTTCTTC
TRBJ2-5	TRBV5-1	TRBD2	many	CASSGRLAGGGETQYF	TGCGCCAGCAGCGGTCGACTAGCGGGGGGAGGGGAGACCCAGTACTTC
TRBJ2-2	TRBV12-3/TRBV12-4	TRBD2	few	CASSLEVAGSRDLFF	TGTGCCAGCAGTTTGGAGGTAGCGGGTTCGAGGGATCTGTTTTTT
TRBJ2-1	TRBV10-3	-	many	CAISDLGVNNEQFF	TGTGCCATCAGTGACCTTGGGGTTAACAATGAGCAGTTCTTC
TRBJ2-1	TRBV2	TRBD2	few	CASTPRRGAYNEQFF	TGTGCCAGCACACCCCGGCGGGGGGCCTACAATGAGCAGTTCTTC
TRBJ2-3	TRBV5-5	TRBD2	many	CASSLAPSGYTDTQYF	TGTGCCAGCAGCTTGGCCCCTAGCGGGTACACAGATACGCAGTATTTT
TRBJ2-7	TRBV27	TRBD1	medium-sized	CASSRQGTGLSYEQYF	TGTGCCAGCAGTCGACAAGGGACAGGCCTCTCCTACGAGCAGTACTTC
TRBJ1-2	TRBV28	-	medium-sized	CASSLGWGPPEGYGYTF	TGTGCCAGCAGTTTAGGTTGGGGGCCCCCTGAGGGGTATGGCTACACCTTC
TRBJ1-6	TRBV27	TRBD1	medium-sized	CASSSRQGNSPLHF	TGTGCCAGCAGTTCCCGACAGGGTAATTCACCCCTCCACTTT
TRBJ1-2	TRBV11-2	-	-	CASSLIRGSGYGYTF	TGTGCCAGCAGCTTAATTCGGGGTTCGGGTTATGGCTACACCTTC
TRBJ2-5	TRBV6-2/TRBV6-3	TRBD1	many	CAIKDPGGLKTQYF	TGTGCCATCAAAGACCCAGGGGGCTTGAAGACCCAGTACTTC
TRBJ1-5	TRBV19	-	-	CASTRGGNQPQHF	TGTGCCAGTACTAGGGGGGGCAATCAGCCCCAGCATTTT
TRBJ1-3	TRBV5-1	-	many	CASWSGTSGNTIYF	TGCGCCAGCTGGTCAGGGACGTCTGGAAACACCATATATTTT
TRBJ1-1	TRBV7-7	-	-	CASSKQGWAEAFF	TGTGCTAGCAGCAAACAGGGTTGGGCTGAAGCTTTCTTT
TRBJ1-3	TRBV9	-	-	CASSVDPHTIYF	TGTGCCAGCAGCGTAGATCCCCACACCATATATTTT
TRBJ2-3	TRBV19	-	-	CASSLGGGGRTDTQYF	TGTGCCAGTAGTCTAGGTGGCGGGGGCCGGACAGATACGCAGTATTTT
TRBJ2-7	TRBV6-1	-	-	CASHEGGATRGKYF	TGTGCCAGCCATGAAGGGGGAGCAACGCGGGGGAAGTACTTC
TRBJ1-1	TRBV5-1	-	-	CASSLAELRRNTEAFF	TGCGCCAGCAGCTTGGCTGAGTTGAGGCGCAACACTGAAGCTTTCTTT
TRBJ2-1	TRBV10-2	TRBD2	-	CASSASGRGNEQFF	TGCGCCAGCAGTGCTAGCGGGAGAGGCAATGAGCAGTTCTTC
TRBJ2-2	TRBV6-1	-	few	CASSDSDTGELFF	TGTGCCAGCAGTGACTCGGACACCGGGGAGCTGTTTTTT
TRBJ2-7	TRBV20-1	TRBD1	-	CSARLFSTGGVNYEQYF	TGCAGTGCTAGGTTGTTCTCGACAGGGGGAGTTAACTACGAGCAGTACTTC
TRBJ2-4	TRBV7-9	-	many	CASSPGRNIQYF	TGTGCCAGCAGCCCGGGGAGAAACATTCAGTACTTC
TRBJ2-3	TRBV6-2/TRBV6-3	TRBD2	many	CASSYNPGLAGSFATQYF	TGTGCCAGCAGTTATAATCCGGGACTAGCGGGATCCTTCGCTACGCAGTATTTT
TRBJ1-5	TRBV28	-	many	CASRPTGNQPQHF	TGTGCCAGCAGACCGACGGGCAATCAGCCCCAGCATTTT
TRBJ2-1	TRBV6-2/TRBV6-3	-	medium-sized	CASSRTQGYNEQFF	TGTGCCAGCAGCCGTACACAGGGATACAATGAGCAGTTCTTC
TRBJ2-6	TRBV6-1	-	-	CASSLWAPSGANVLTF	TGCGCCAGCAGTCTTTGGGCTCCCTCTGGGGCCAACGTCCTGACTTTC
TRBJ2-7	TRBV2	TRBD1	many	CASKTGANEQYF	TGTGCCAGCAAAACAGGGGCGAACGAGCAGTACTTC
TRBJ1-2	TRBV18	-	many	CASSPRELSYGYTF	TGTGCCAGCTCACCACGAGAGCTTAGCTATGGCTACACCTTC
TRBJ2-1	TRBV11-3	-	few	CASSLGLGIDEQFF	TGTGCCAGCAGCTTAGGTCTAGGGATAGATGAGCAGTTCTTC
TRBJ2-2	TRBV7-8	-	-	CASSTGITGELFF	TGTGCCAGCAGCACAGGGATCACAGGGGAGCTGTTTTTT
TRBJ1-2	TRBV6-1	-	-	CASSGGWDGYTF	TGTGCCAGCAGTGGAGGTTGGGACGGCTACACCTTC
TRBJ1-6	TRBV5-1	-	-	CASSLHDGGSPPHF	TGCGCCAGCAGCTTACACGATGGGGGTTCACCCCCCCATTTT
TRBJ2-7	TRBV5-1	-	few	CASSLAGGAYEQYF	TGCGCCAGCAGCTTGGCAGGAGGGGCCTACGAGCAGTACTTC
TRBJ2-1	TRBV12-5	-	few	CASGTQRGSYNEQFF	TGTGCTAGTGGTACCCAGCGAGGGTCCTACAATGAGCAGTTCTTC
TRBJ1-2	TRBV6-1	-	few	CASSLIRDNKDGYTF	TGTGCCAGCAGCCTCATCAGGGATAATAAGGATGGCTACACCTTC
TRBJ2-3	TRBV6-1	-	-	CASKSDTQYF	TGTGCCAGCAAATCAGATACGCAGTATTTT
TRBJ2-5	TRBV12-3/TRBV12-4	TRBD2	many	CASSLGLAGVVETQYF	TGTGCCAGCAGTTTAGGGCTAGCGGGAGTGGTGGAGACCCAGTACTTC
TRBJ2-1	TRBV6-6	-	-	CASSYGQGADEQFF	TGTGCCAGCAGTTACGGGCAGGGAGCAGATGAGCAGTTCTTC
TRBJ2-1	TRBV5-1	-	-	CASSRSGPNNEQFF	TGCGCCAGCAGCCGATCGGGACCCAACAATGAGCAGTTCTTC
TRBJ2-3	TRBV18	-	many	CASSPRRGGTDTQYF	TGTGCCAGCTCACCTCGACGCGGGGGCACAGATACGCAGTATTTT
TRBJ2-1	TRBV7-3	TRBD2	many	CASSLVAGGSNEQFF	TGTGCCAGCAGCTTAGTCGCGGGGGGGAGCAATGAGCAGTTCTTC
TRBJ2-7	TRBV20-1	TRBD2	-	CSAPRLAGDEQYF	TGCAGTGCCCCGAGACTAGCGGGAGACGAGCAGTACTTC
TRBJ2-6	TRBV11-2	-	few	CASSLVGAGANVLTF	TGTGCCAGCAGCTTAGTTGGCGCTGGGGCCAACGTCCTGACTTTC
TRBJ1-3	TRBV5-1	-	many	CASRSSGNTIYF	TGCGCCAGCAGGAGTTCTGGAAACACCATATATTTT
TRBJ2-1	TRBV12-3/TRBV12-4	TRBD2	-	CATRGGLAGDYNEQFF	TGTGCCACCAGAGGGGGACTAGCGGGGGATTACAATGAGCAGTTCTTC
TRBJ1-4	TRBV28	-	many	CASTRIWAPDEKLFF	TGTGCCAGCACCCGGATCTGGGCACCGGATGAAAAACTGTTTTTT
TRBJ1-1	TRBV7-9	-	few	CASSFRTTEAFF	TGTGCCAGCAGCTTTCGGACCACTGAAGCTTTCTTT
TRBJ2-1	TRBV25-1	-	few	CASSGVNRNNEQFF	TGTGCCAGCAGTGGGGTAAACAGGAACAATGAGCAGTTCTTC
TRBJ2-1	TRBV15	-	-	CATSSFYNEQFF	TGTGCCACCAGCAGTTTCTACAATGAGCAGTTCTTC
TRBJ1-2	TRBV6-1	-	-	CASTERRGEHGYTF	TGTGCCAGCACCGAGAGAAGAGGGGAGCATGGCTACACCTTC
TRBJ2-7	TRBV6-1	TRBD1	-	CATRDLDRGDEQYF	TGTGCCACCCGCGATTTGGACAGGGGGGACGAGCAGTACTTC
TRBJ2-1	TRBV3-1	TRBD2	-	CASSLSAGGRQYEQFF	TGTGCCAGCAGCCTAAGCGCGGGAGGCCGGCAATATGAGCAGTTCTTC
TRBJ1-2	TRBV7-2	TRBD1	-	CASSPRGQGDGYTF	TGTGCCAGCAGCCCGAGAGGGCAGGGGGATGGCTACACCTTC
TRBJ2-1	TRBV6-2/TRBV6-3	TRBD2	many	CASSYKAGGPGNEQFF	TGTGCCAGCAGTTACAAAGCGGGAGGGCCGGGGAATGAGCAGTTCTTC
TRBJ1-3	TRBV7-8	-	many	CASSAELSRSGNTIYF	TGTGCCAGCAGCGCAGAGTTATCCCGCTCTGGAAACACCATATATTTT
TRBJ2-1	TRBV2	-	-	CASSATYNEQFF	TGTGCCAGCTCAGCAACCTACAATGAGCAGTTCTTC
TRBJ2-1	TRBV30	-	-	CAWSGGGTASYNEQFF	TGTGCCTGGAGTGGCGGGGGGACAGCCTCCTACAATGAGCAGTTCTTC